Following are 17 T cell receptor beta chains from one sample sequenced in a study of identical twins. TCRdb fed the 5' RACE reads into MiXCR, producing one record per CDR3 protein. The table lists hundreds of thousands of distinct CDR3 sequences, roughly an eighth of them singletons. These data also featured in a second study, about yellow fever vaccine responses in identical twins.

The sample was PBMCs. Every receptor here comes from a woman between 18 and 29 years old in good health.

The chain combines TRBV12-3 or TRBV12-4 with TRBJ2-1; TRBD2 matches at 9 bases. This CDR3 has 16 residues. Losses at the gene ends were 6 bases for V and 8 bases for J; bases not matched to a gene: 14. The DNA of the CDR3 is TGTGCCAGCAGCTTCAACTGGGCGGGGGGGCGAGATGAGCAGTTCTTC. It specifies CASSFNWAGGRDEQFF.

This clonotype was found a few times. The J gene is TRBJ2-2, the V gene TRBV3-1, with 7 bases lining up with TRBD1. Germline trimming cut 4 bases from V and 7 bases from J; bases unmatched to any gene: 12. The CDR3 spans 16 residues. Germline CDR1 and CDR2: LGHDT and YNNKEL (reference sequence). The chain's CDR3 is CASSPKGTESGGELFF. The CDR3 nucleotides are TGTGCCAGCAGCCCTAAAGGGACAGAATCAGGCGGGGAGCTGTTTTTT.

The chain recombines TRBV24-1 with TRBJ2-2; D is unresolved. The germline V gene encodes CDR1 KGHDR and CDR2 SFDVKD. The CDR3 consists of 18 residues. Trimming left V 4 bases short and J 0 bases short, with 17 bases between. The CDR3 sequence: CATSDPRSFYANTGELFF. CDR3 coding DNA: TGTGCCACCAGTGACCCCAGATCATTTTATGCGAACACCGGGGAGCTGTTTTTT.

In this sample, this clonotype turned up a few times. The chain joins TRBV6-4 to TRBJ2-1; TRBD1 aligns across 7 bases. This CDR3 contains 16 residues. The J segment lost 0 bases and the V segment lost 6 bases, leaving 8 bases of the junction unmatched. Germline CDR1 is MRHNA and CDR2 is SNTAGT. As DNA, the CDR3 is TGTGCCAGCAGCATAAGGTCAGGGGGCTCCTACAATGAGCAGTTCTTC. Translated, it gives CASSIRSGGSYNEQFF.

The V call is TRBV10-3, the J call TRBJ1-2; unclear D gene. The V end was cut by 7 bases, the J end by 7 bases, with 16 bases between. CDR1 ENHRY and CDR2 SYGVKD come from the germline V gene. CDR3 length: 13 residues. CDR3 bases: TGTGCCATCAAGGAGGTTCTCGACTGTGGCTACACCTTC. The encoded protein is CAIKEVLDCGYTF.

The chain has TRBV11-1 and TRBJ2-3; TRBD2 might be the D (6 bases). Trimming took off 5 bases at V and 3 bases at J, with 27 bases between the two ends. This CDR3 contains 19 residues. The germline V gene encodes CDR1 SGHAT and CDR2 FQDESV (reference sequence). The CDR3 reads CASSKLGPREAGRTDTQYF. CDR3 bases: TGTGCCAGCAGCAAACTAGGACCCAGGGAGGCGGGCCGAACAGATACGCAGTATTTT.

This rearrangement joins TRBV5-1 to TRBJ1-2, with 7 nucleotides matching TRBD1. Germline-derived CDR1 and CDR2 are SGHRS and YFSETQ. The CDR3 is 16 residues long. The V segment lost 4 bases and the J segment 5 bases; nucleotides outside the gene matches: 14. The CDR3 spells CASSPRGQRDSYGYTF. The CDR3 DNA follows: TGCGCCAGCAGCCCACGGGGACAGCGCGACTCTTATGGCTACACCTTC.

This clonotype came up many times. The rearrangement uses TRBV7-2 and TRBJ2-1; D not certain. Germline V gene data show CDR1 as SGHTA and CDR2 as FQGNSA. Trimming shortened V by 5 bases and J by 8 bases, and 13 bases separated the two germline ends. The CDR3 runs 13 residues. CDR3 DNA sequence: TGTGCCAGCAGCCTGGGCCCCGGCTATGAGCAGTTCTTC. Translated, it gives CASSLGPGYEQFF.

This clonotype was seen only a few times. The V gene is TRBV7-9, the J gene TRBJ2-1; D is possibly TRBD1 (5 bases). V lost 4 bases and J lost 2, with 15 bases in between. This CDR3 has 16 amino acids. Germline loops: CDR1 SEHNR, CDR2 FQNEAQ (reference sequence). This chain's CDR3 is CASSSPSETAYNEQFF. The CDR3 DNA sequence: TGTGCCAGCAGCTCACCCTCCGAGACAGCCTACAATGAGCAGTTCTTC.

A few counts support this clonotype. The genes are TRBV12-3 or TRBV12-4 and TRBJ2-1; possibly TRBD1 for D (6 bases). The CDR3 length is 14 residues. Trimming shortened V by 7 bases and J by 5 bases, and 15 bases separated the two germline ends. The DNA of the CDR3 is TGTGCCAGCACCACCCGGCAGGGGAACAATGAGCAGTTCTTC. Protein product: CASTTRQGNNEQFF.

V is TRBV9 and J is TRBJ2-2, with unresolved D. Germline V lookup: CDR1 SGDLS, CDR2 YYNGEE. V was pared by 0 bases and J by 1 base, with 4 bases between. The CDR3 extends over 14 amino acids. The CDR3 nucleotides are TGTGCCAGCAGCGTAGGACAGAACACCGGGGAGCTGTTTTTT. Its translation is CASSVGQNTGELFF.

This sequence joins TRBV7-9 and TRBJ2-5, with 7 bases that match TRBD1. Germline V gene lookup returns CDR1 SEHNR and CDR2 FQNEAQ (reference sequence). The CDR3 is made up of 14 amino acids. J lost 2 bases, V lost 5 bases, and 5 bases had no gene match. DNA for the CDR3: TGTGCCAGCAGCCAACAGACAGGGCAAGAGACCCAGTACTTC. Residues: CASSQQTGQETQYF.

This clonotype was observed a few times. The rearrangement joins TRBV11-2 to TRBJ2-7; D uncertain. The CDR3 covers 17 residues. Trimming shortened V by 5 bases and J by 5 bases, and 25 bases separated the two germline ends. The germline CDR1 and CDR2 sequences are SGHAT and FQNNGV. The CDR3 sequence: CASSLRIGNNHPHEQYF. The CDR3 DNA reads as TGTGCCAGCAGCCTGCGGATTGGGAACAACCATCCCCACGAGCAGTACTTC. The full variable domain, completed using reference TRBV11-2 and TRBJ2-7, is EAGVAQSPRYKIIEKRQSVAFWCNPISGHATLYWYQQILGQGPKLLIQFQNNGVVDDSQLPKDRFSAERLKGVDSTLKIQPAKLEDSAVYLCASSLRIGNNHPHEQYFGPGTRLTVT.

The DNA for the CDR3 is TGTGCCAGCAGCGTAGAATCGGGAAACACCGGGGAGCTGTTTTTT. Its protein is CASSVESGNTGELFF. This chain joins TRBV9 and TRBJ2-2, with D maybe TRBD2 (5 bases). CDR1 and CDR2 (germline): SGDLS, YYNGEE. V was trimmed by 0 bases and J by 2 bases, leaving 8 bases between them. There are 15 residues in the CDR3.

This clonotype has only a few counts. The genes are TRBV11-2 and TRBJ2-1; D is perhaps TRBD1 (5 bases). The germline V and J ends were trimmed by 0 bases and 6 bases, with 9 bases remaining between them. Germline assignment: CDR1 SGHAT and CDR2 FQNNGV. This CDR3 has 14 residues. This CDR3 is CASSLDRAGNEQFF. The CDR3 region has the DNA TGTGCCAGCAGCTTAGACAGGGCTGGCAATGAGCAGTTCTTC.

The rearrangement uses TRBV7-8 and TRBJ2-1, with a possible D match to TRBD1 (6 bases). Trimming left V 1 base short and J 7 bases short, with 11 bases between. The V gene's germline CDR1 is SGHVS and CDR2 FQNEAQ. This CDR3 has 14 residues. CDR3 in DNA: TGTGCCAGCAGCTTAGTCGCAGGACAGAATGAGCAGTTCTTC. Encoded protein: CASSLVAGQNEQFF. The full variable domain, rest sourced from reference TRBV7-8 and TRBJ2-1, is GAGVSQSPRYKVAKRGQDVALRCDPISGHVSLFWYQQALGQGPEFLTYFQNEAQLDKSGLPSDRFFAERPEGSVSTLKIQRTQQEDSAVYLCASSLVAGQNEQFFGPGTRLTVL.

This chain joins TRBV10-3 and TRBJ2-3; 15 positions match TRBD2. Losses at the gene ends were 6 bases for V and 5 bases for J; bases not matched to a gene: 0. Germline V gene lookup returns CDR1 ENHRY and CDR2 SYGVKD. CDR3 length equals 14 residues. The CDR3 here is CAIRGLAGGDTQYF. In DNA form, the CDR3 reads TGTGCCATCAGGGGACTAGCGGGGGGAGATACGCAGTATTTT.